This entry lists 25 T cell receptor beta chains sequenced from one sample in a study of T cell responses to AZD1222 COVID-19 vaccine. Clones were read by immunoSEQ multiplex PCR, and TCRdb kept only the in-frame ones, dropping some. The sample comprises approximately 140,000 clones, over 75% of which are singletons, and roughly 3.6% rests with the top ten. Sample: peripheral blood, taken on day 0 of AZD1222 vaccination. These TCRs come from an adult in good health.

This sequence joins TRBV5-1 and TRBJ1-3; perhaps TRBD1 as D (6 bases). Trimming removed 3 bases from V and 0 bases from J, with 13 bases in between. Germline CDR1 SGHRS, CDR2 YFSETQ. This CDR3 is built from 16 residues. DNA for the CDR3: TGCGCCAGCAGCTCGGGGGCGACAGACTCTGGAAACACCATATATTTT. It codes for CASSSGATDSGNTIYF.

This clone appeared a single time. The rearrangement uses TRBV10-3 and TRBJ2-7, with 8 bases identical to TRBD2. The CDR3 loop spans 14 amino acids. In germline, CDR1 is ENHRY, CDR2 SYGVKD. The V and J ends lost 7 bases and 4 bases, in that order; junction bases with no gene match: 9. CDR3 sequence: CAITLRGGAYEQYF. In nucleotides, the CDR3 is TGTGCCATCACTCTCCGGGGGGGAGCTTACGAGCAGTACTTC.

The V and J genes are TRBV6-5 and TRBJ2-3; 10 bases are a match to TRBD2. This CDR3 is 14 amino acids long. After removal of 10 bases from V and 4 bases from J, the junction contained 8 bases not matched to a gene. Germline CDR1 MNHEY, CDR2 SVGAGI. CDR3 protein: CATLPGLAADTQYF. CDR3 nucleotides: TGTGCCACCCTCCCCGGACTAGCGGCAGATACGCAGTATTTT.

This clone occurred a few times. V and J are TRBV5-6 and TRBJ1-2; 9 bases map to TRBD1. This CDR3 is 14 amino acids long. The V gene's germline CDR1 is SGHDT and CDR2 YYEEEE. V was clipped by 4 bases and J by 8 bases; unmatched bases: 9. CDR3: CASSPRDRERGYTF. The DNA of the CDR3 is TGTGCCAGCAGCCCGCGGGACAGGGAGAGGGGCTACACCTTC. Combining the CDR3 with reference TRBV5-6 and TRBJ1-2 gives the whole variable domain DAGVTQSPTHLIKTRGQQVTLRCSPKSGHDTVSWYQQALGQGPQFIFQYYEEEERQRGNFPDRFSGHQFPNYSSELNVNALLLGDSALYLCASSPRDRERGYTFGSGTRLTVV.

The chain couples TRBV19 to TRBJ1-6; D gene uncertain. Germline CDR1 reads LNHDA; CDR2 reads SQIVND (reference sequence). This CDR3 is built from 13 residues. V dropped 1 base and J dropped 9 bases, with 7 bases sitting between them. CDR3 sequence: CASSIVEASPLHF. DNA of the CDR3: TGTGCCAGTAGTATAGTCGAAGCTTCACCCCTCCACTTT.

V gene TRBV5-1 combines with J gene TRBJ1-1; no clear D. This CDR3 has 13 residues. Trimming took off 4 bases at V and 0 bases at J, with 7 bases between the two ends. CDR1 SGHRS and CDR2 YFSETQ come from the germline V gene. In DNA form, the CDR3 reads TGCGCCAGCAGCAAGGATCTGAACACTGAAGCTTTCTTT. Its translation is CASSKDLNTEAFF. The full variable domain, in which reference TRBV5-1 and TRBJ1-1 provide the parts outside the CDR3, is KAGVTQTPRYLIKTRGQQVTLSCSPISGHRSVSWYQQTPGQGLQFLFEYFSETQRNKGNFPGRFSGRQFSNSRSEMNVSTLELGDSALYLCASSKDLNTEAFFGQGTRLTVV.

The CDR3 DNA reads TGTGCCAGCAGTTTATTCCCGGACAGGGGGTTAGATACGCAGTATTTT. The encoded protein is CASSLFPDRGLDTQYF. The rearrangement uses TRBV27 and TRBJ2-3, with 10 bases matching TRBD1. J gave up 5 bases and V 1 base, and 6 bases lay outside the gene matches. This CDR3 comprises 16 residues. Germline V gives CDR1 MNHEY, CDR2 SMNVEV (reference sequence).

The genes are TRBV18 and TRBJ2-2; 8 bases match TRBD2. CDR3 length equals 16 residues. Germline V gives CDR1 KGHSH, CDR2 LQKENI. V lost 5 bases, J lost 1 base, and 6 bases stayed unmatched. The CDR3 bases are TGTGCCAGCTCAGCTCGGACTAGCAGGAACACCGGGGAGCTGTTTTTT. Its translation is CASSARTSRNTGELFF. Filled out from reference TRBV18 and TRBJ2-2, the complete variable domain reads NAGVMQNPRHLVRRRGQEARLRCSPMKGHSHVYWYRQLPEEGLKFMVYLQKENIIDESGMPKERFSAEFPKEGPSILRIQQVVRGDSAAYFCASSARTSRNTGELFFGEGSRLTVL.

A few counts support this clone. The CDR3 DNA follows: TGTGCCAGCAGCTCCGGGACGGACCTCCGCACCATATATTTT. This sequence encodes CASSSGTDLRTIYF. The rearrangement uses TRBV6-5 and TRBJ1-3; tentative D call: TRBD1 (5 bases). The CDR3 loop spans 14 amino acids. CDR1 is MNHEY, CDR2 SVGAGI, per germline. The germline V and J ends were trimmed by 6 bases and 9 bases, with 18 bases remaining between them.

This chain joins TRBV5-1 and TRBJ2-1; 15 bases line up with TRBD2. CDR1 is SGHRS, CDR2 YFSETQ, per germline. This CDR3 has 15 residues. The ends lost 3 bases at V and 7 bases at J; junction bases unmatched: 2. The CDR3, as DNA: TGCGCCAGCAGCTCCGGACTAGCGGGGGGGAATGAGCAGTTCTTC. The encoded protein is CASSSGLAGGNEQFF.

The chain couples TRBV29-1 to TRBJ1-4; D not resolved. Germline V gives CDR1 SQVTM, CDR2 ANQGSEA. CDR3 length equals 12 residues. The V and J ends lost 6 bases and 4 bases respectively, with 9 bases between them. The CDR3 reads CSVSPRNEKLFF. The CDR3 nucleotides are TGCAGCGTCTCCCCCCGTAATGAAAAACTGTTTTTT.

V is TRBV7-2 and J is TRBJ2-3; possibly TRBD2 for D (6 bases). V lost 1 base, J lost 0 bases, and 8 bases lay in between. This CDR3 comprises 15 residues. Germline loops: CDR1 SGHTA, CDR2 FQGNSA. The CDR3 loop is CASSLGGKSTDTQYF. CDR3 DNA sequence: TGTGCCAGCAGCTTAGGCGGGAAGAGCACAGATACGCAGTATTTT.

This clone was observed once. The J gene is TRBJ1-1, the V gene TRBV27; perhaps TRBD1 as D (6 bases). CDR1 and CDR2 (germline): MNHEY, SMNVEV (reference sequence). This CDR3 is built from 16 residues. V lost 4 bases to trimming and J lost 2 bases, with 17 bases between them. The CDR3 loop is CASSSLVGTSNTEAFF. CDR3 bases: TGTGCCAGCAGTTCCCTTGTTGGGACAAGTAACACTGAAGCTTTCTTT.

This chain connects TRBV6-2 or TRBV6-3 to TRBJ2-1, with TRBD2 matching over 8 bases. Trimming at V came to 4 bases and at J to 4 bases, leaving 6 bases not matched to a gene. The CDR3 extends over 15 amino acids. Germline lookup yields CDR1 MNHEY and CDR2 SVGEGT. The CDR3 coding sequence is TGTGCCAGCAGTTCCCCTGTAGCGGGATACAATGAGCAGTTCTTC. It encodes CASSSPVAGYNEQFF.

The rearrangement uses TRBV7-2 and TRBJ1-5; maybe TRBD1 (6 bases). Trimming shortened V by 5 bases and J by 10 bases, and 15 bases separated the two germline ends. CDR1 SGHTA and CDR2 FQGNSA come from the germline V gene. This CDR3 is built from 13 residues. The CDR3 sequence: CASSARTATPQHF. In DNA, the CDR3 is TGTGCCAGCAGCGCCCGGACAGCCACTCCCCAGCATTTT. Variable domain in full (rest from reference TRBV7-2 and TRBJ1-5): GAGVSQSPSNKVTEKGKDVELRCDPISGHTALYWYRQSLGQGLEFLIYFQGNSAPDKSGLPSDRFSAERTGGSVSTLTIQRTQQEDSAVYLCASSARTATPQHFGDGTRLSIL.

This chain connects TRBV6-5 to TRBJ1-6, with 11 positions matching TRBD1. V lost 6 bases, J lost 9 bases, and 7 bases stayed unmatched. Germline V CDR1 and CDR2: MNHEY, SVGAGI. This CDR3 is built from 15 residues. Here the CDR3 reads CASSRPGQGASPLHF. The CDR3 DNA reads TGTGCCAGCAGCCGACCTGGACAGGGGGCTTCACCCCTCCACTTT.

The rearrangement joins TRBV9 to TRBJ2-1, with TRBD2 matching over 7 bases. Germline trimming cut 6 bases from V and 6 bases from J; bases unmatched to any gene: 12. This CDR3 region has 15 residues. Germline V gene data show CDR1 as SGDLS and CDR2 as YYNGEE. CDR3 residues: CASTPRLAGFNEQFF. The CDR3, as DNA: TGTGCCAGCACCCCCAGACTAGCAGGGTTCAATGAGCAGTTCTTC. Full variable domain (rest looked up from reference TRBV9 and TRBJ2-1): DSGVTQTPKHLITATGQRVTLRCSPRSGDLSVYWYQQSLDQGLQFLIQYYNGEERAKGNILERFSAQQFPDLHSELNLSSLELGDSALYFCASTPRLAGFNEQFFGPGTRLTVL.

The chain links TRBV9 to TRBJ2-7; D might be TRBD1 (6 bases). The CDR3 is made up of 16 amino acids. V was clipped by 3 bases and J by 7 bases, with 23 bases between them. The germline V gene encodes CDR1 SGDLS and CDR2 YYNGEE. The CDR3: CASSGGGRPPSGEQYF. CDR3 sequence (DNA): TGTGCCAGCAGCGGAGGGGGTCGTCCCCCCTCCGGGGAGCAGTACTTC.

J is TRBJ1-3 and V is TRBV7-2; perhaps TRBD1 as D (5 bases). Germline CDR1 reads SGHTA; CDR2 reads FQGNSA. The ends were cut back, 2 bases at V and 4 bases at J, with 15 bases in the middle. The length of the CDR3 is 16 residues. The CDR3 DNA is TGTGCCAGCAGCTTACAACAGGTTTTGAGGGGAAACACCATATATTTT. It encodes CASSLQQVLRGNTIYF.

The chain has TRBV27 and TRBJ2-3; tentative D call: TRBD2 (5 bases). V lost 5 bases to trimming and J lost 5 bases, with 11 bases between them. This CDR3 comprises 13 residues. Germline assignment: CDR1 MNHEY and CDR2 SMNVEV (reference sequence). This CDR3 reads CASSGLARDTQYF. The CDR3 DNA reads TGTGCCAGCAGTGGGTTAGCGAGAGATACGCAGTATTTT.

The chain recombines TRBV11-3 with TRBJ2-7; D is undetermined. Trimming cost V 5 bases and J 6 bases, with 11 bases left between them. Germline values: CDR1 SGHNT, CDR2 YENEEA. CDR3 length: 12 amino acids. CDR3 loop: CASSPRLAEQYF. In DNA form, the CDR3 reads TGTGCCAGCAGCCCCCGATTGGCCGAGCAGTACTTC.

Written as DNA, the CDR3 is TGTGCCTGGAGTGACGCAGGCAATCAGCCCCAGCATTTT. Encoded protein: CAWSDAGNQPQHF. V gene TRBV30 combines with J gene TRBJ1-5; D is unclear. The CDR3 contains 13 residues. Germline-derived CDR1 and CDR2 are GTSNPN and SVGIG (reference sequence). The ends were cut back, 1 base at V and 2 bases at J, with 6 bases in the middle.

This clone was observed a single time. This chain joins TRBV6-6 and TRBJ1-1; a weak D match, TRBD1 (5 bases). This CDR3 contains 16 residues. Trimming pared 8 bases from V and 3 bases from J, leaving 22 bases between. The germline V gene encodes CDR1 MNHNY and CDR2 SVGAGI (reference sequence). CDR3 loop: CASPLDSSSSYTEAFF. The CDR3 nucleotides read TGTGCCAGCCCCCTTGACAGCTCCAGTTCGTACACTGAAGCTTTCTTT.

The gene calls are TRBV5-4 and TRBJ1-2; TRBD1 agrees at 10 bases. Germline trimming cut 0 bases from V and 3 bases from J; bases unmatched to any gene: 2. The CDR3 extends over 15 amino acids. CDR1 is SGHNT, CDR2 YYREEE, per germline (reference sequence). CDR3 region: CASSLGTGGDYGYTF. CDR3 nucleotides: TGTGCCAGCAGCTTGGGGACAGGGGGGGACTATGGCTACACCTTC.

V is TRBV6-4 and J is TRBJ2-2; 8 bases are shared with TRBD2. The CDR3 length is 14 residues. The germline gives CDR1 MRHNA, CDR2 SNTAGT. The J segment lost 7 bases and the V segment lost 5 bases, leaving 6 bases of the junction unmatched. The CDR3 DNA reads as TGTGCCAGCAGTCCCGGGGGGGACGTCGGGGAGCTGTTTTTT. Amino acids: CASSPGGDVGELFF.